This T cell receptor (beta chain) was retrieved from a study of blood T cell repertoires in COVID-19. In the study overall: From T cells, B-cell-depleted T cells, or PBMCs came the material, which was cDNA or gDNA.

Libraries were prepared by immunoSEQ multiplex PCR; TCRdb keeps only in-frame clonotypes and omits some of them. The sample records about 170,000 clones, more than 65% being singletons. The V gene's germline CDR1 is SGHDT and CDR2 YYEEEE. V dropped 4 bases and J dropped 4; count of bases not matched to a gene: 15. The CDR3 is made up of 17 amino acids. This TCR came from a man aged 65 to 85 with active or convalescent COVID-19. The V gene is TRBV5-6, the J gene TRBJ2-3, with 7 bases identical to TRBD2. Sequences were obtained from peripheral blood. CDR3 nucleotides: TGTGCCAGCAGCCCCTATGGACTAGTGCCCATCCCAGATACGCAGTATTTT. It translates to CASSPYGLVPIPDTQYF.